A single sample is the source of the 19 T cell receptor beta chains below, sequenced in a study of blood T cell repertoires in COVID-19. Method: immunoSEQ multiplex PCR; TCRdb's copy keeps in-frame clones and lacks some. The sample includes 87,000 or so clones, over 80% of them seen just once. Source material: peripheral blood. Receptors were obtained from a man older than 75 with acute or convalescent COVID-19.

The gene calls are TRBV7-2 and TRBJ2-5, with 11 bases fitting TRBD2. V was clipped by 6 bases and J by 4 bases; unmatched bases: 4. The CDR3 totals 14 residues. Germline loops: CDR1 SGHTA, CDR2 FQGNSA. The CDR3 bases are TGTGCCAGCAGTTTTGGACTAGCGGGAGAGACCCAGTACTTC. As protein: CASSFGLAGETQYF.

This chain connects TRBV2 to TRBJ1-4; maybe TRBD1 (6 bases). The CDR3 runs 14 residues. Trimming pared 2 bases from V and 7 bases from J, leaving 11 bases between. From germline, CDR1 is SNHLY and CDR2 FYNNEI. The CDR3 coding sequence is TGTGCCAGCAGTGAACAGGGGTTGCCTGAAAAACTGTTTTTT. Translating it yields CASSEQGLPEKLFF.

The CDR3 loop reads CASARMGATGNEQFF. In DNA form, the CDR3 reads TGCGCCAGCGCCAGGATGGGGGCCACGGGTAATGAGCAGTTCTTC. This chain uses TRBV5-1 with TRBJ2-1; D may be TRBD1 (6 bases). This CDR3 has 15 amino acids. The germline gives CDR1 SGHRS, CDR2 YFSETQ. Trimming removed 7 bases at V and 7 bases at J, with 21 bases between.

The rearrangement uses TRBV19 and TRBJ1-4, with D possibly TRBD1 on 5 matching bases. Germline CDR1 and CDR2: LNHDA and SQIVND (reference sequence). The CDR3 totals 14 residues. V was shortened by 3 bases and J by 4 bases, with 9 bases between the two germline ends. The CDR3 region is CASSIKGFNEKLFF. In nucleotides, the CDR3 is TGTGCCAGTAGTATCAAGGGGTTTAATGAAAAACTGTTTTTT.

The table lists this clone with a few counts. The chain combines TRBV9 with TRBJ2-5, with a weak D call TRBD1 (5 bases). CDR1 SGDLS and CDR2 YYNGEE come from the germline V gene. The length of the CDR3 is 13 residues. The ends were cut back, 2 bases at V and 1 base at J, with 6 bases in the middle. The CDR3 DNA is TGTGCCAGCAGCGTGGACACCCAAGAGACCCAGTACTTC. Amino acids: CASSVDTQETQYF.

The chain recombines TRBV7-7 with TRBJ2-5, with a weak D call TRBD1 (5 bases). CDR3 length: 15 amino acids. V lost 1 base and J 2 bases, leaving 11 bases between the germline ends. Per the germline V gene, CDR1 is SSHAT and CDR2 is FNYEAQ (reference sequence). CDR3 in DNA: TGTGCCAGCAGCTTAGGGGTAACAGGACAAGAGACCCAGTACTTC. This encodes CASSLGVTGQETQYF.

The chain carries TRBV2 and TRBJ1-1, with 8 bases identical to TRBD1. V trimming: 4 bases; J trimming: 5 bases; junction bases outside the gene matches: 6. Germline V gives CDR1 SNHLY, CDR2 FYNNEI. CDR3 size: 14 residues. The chain's CDR3 is CASSARGRETEAFF. As DNA, the CDR3 is TGTGCCAGCAGTGCCAGGGGGCGAGAGACTGAAGCTTTCTTT.

The CDR3 DNA reads as TGCAGCGCCGGTGGGACTAGCGGGAGCGTAGATACGCAGTATTTT. Translated: CSAGGTSGSVDTQYF. The chain combines TRBV29-1 with TRBJ2-3, with 14 nucleotides matching TRBD2. CDR1 SQVTM and CDR2 ANQGSEA come from the germline V gene. V trimming: 7 bases; J trimming: 5 bases; junction bases outside the gene matches: 8. This CDR3 spans 15 amino acids.

The gene calls are TRBV2 and TRBJ1-3; 7 nucleotides line up with TRBD1. This CDR3 comprises 17 residues. Germline-derived CDR1 and CDR2 are SNHLY and FYNNEI. J was trimmed by 0 bases and V by 2 bases; bases with no gene match: 7. The CDR3 loop is CASSELGGTASGNTIYF. The CDR3 DNA sequence: TGTGCCAGCAGTGAATTAGGTGGGACAGCCTCTGGAAACACCATATATTTT.

The genes are TRBV5-5 and TRBJ2-2; D might be TRBD1 (7 bases). CDR1 and CDR2 from the germline V gene are SGHKS and YYEKEE (reference sequence). The CDR3 loop spans 16 amino acids. Trimming took off 3 bases at V and 0 bases at J, with 12 bases between the two ends. The CDR3 protein is CASSWGGTANTGELFF. The DNA of the CDR3 is TGTGCCAGCAGCTGGGGCGGGACAGCGAACACCGGGGAGCTGTTTTTT.

This clone was recorded only once. V gene TRBV7-2 combines with J gene TRBJ2-3; the match to TRBD2 covers 8 bases. The CDR3 is 16 residues long. J was trimmed by 4 bases and V by 2 bases; bases with no gene match: 8. Per the germline V gene, CDR1 is SGHTA and CDR2 is FQGNSA. The CDR3, as DNA: TGTGCCAGCAGCTTAATGCTAGCGGGCGGTTCAGATACGCAGTATTTT. This encodes CASSLMLAGGSDTQYF. Full variable domain (remainder filled in from reference TRBV7-2 and TRBJ2-3): GAGVSQSPSNKVTEKGKDVELRCDPISGHTALYWYRQSLGQGLEFLIYFQGNSAPDKSGLPSDRFSAERTGGSVSTLTIQRTQQEDSAVYLCASSLMLAGGSDTQYFGPGTRLTVL.

The chain combines TRBV6-6 with TRBJ2-2; 13 nucleotides line up with TRBD2. The CDR3 has 16 residues. Germline trimming cut 5 bases from V and 2 bases from J; bases unmatched to any gene: 2. The germline CDR1 and CDR2 sequences are MNHNY and SVGAGI (reference sequence). CDR3 nucleotides: TGTGCCAGCAGTCGGACTAGCGGGAGCAACACCGGGGAGCTGTTTTTT. Its protein is CASSRTSGSNTGELFF.

The chain joins TRBV5-1 to TRBJ2-2, with D possibly TRBD2 on 6 matching bases. Germline assignment: CDR1 SGHRS and CDR2 YFSETQ. V lost 0 bases to trimming and J lost 2 bases, with 11 bases between them. CDR3 length equals 16 residues. CDR3 sequence reads: CASSLVAGSNTGELFF. CDR3 in DNA: TGCGCCAGCAGCTTGGTGGCGGGATCTAACACCGGGGAGCTGTTTTTT.

The chain is built from TRBV5-1 and TRBJ2-3; TRBD2 matches at 12 bases. Germline trimming cut 7 bases from V and 0 bases from J; bases unmatched to any gene: 3. The germline V gene has CDR1 SGHRS and CDR2 YFSETQ. The CDR3 has 15 residues. The CDR3 DNA is TGCGCCAGCGGGACTAGCGGGCCTAGCACAGATACGCAGTATTTT. As protein: CASGTSGPSTDTQYF.

This clone has a handful of counts. The V gene is TRBV11-2, the J gene TRBJ1-5; D might be TRBD1 (6 bases). Trimming removed 2 bases from V and 6 bases from J, with 8 bases in between. CDR3 size: 13 residues. Germline V gene sequence: CDR1 SGHAT, CDR2 FQNNGV. The DNA for the CDR3 is TGTGCCAGCAGCTTAACAGGGCTTCAGCCCCAGCATTTT. Translating gives CASSLTGLQPQHF. Using reference TRBV11-2 and TRBJ1-5 for the parts outside the CDR3, the full variable domain is EAGVAQSPRYKIIEKRQSVAFWCNPISGHATLYWYQQILGQGPKLLIQFQNNGVVDDSQLPKDRFSAERLKGVDSTLKIQPAKLEDSAVYLCASSLTGLQPQHFGDGTRLSIL.

The chain carries TRBV6-2 or TRBV6-3 and TRBJ1-5; D gene unclear. The CDR3 loop spans 14 amino acids. Germline values: CDR1 MNHEY, CDR2 SVGEGT. Deletions cut 2 bases from V and 3 bases from J, with 8 bases between. The CDR3, as DNA: TGTGCCAGCAGTTACCGGAGTAACAATCAGCCCCAGCATTTT. Protein: CASSYRSNNQPQHF.

Here the CDR3 reads CATRSSGQGAKNTEAFF. CDR3 DNA sequence: TGTGCCACCAGAAGCTCGGGACAGGGGGCGAAAAACACTGAAGCTTTCTTT. This chain connects TRBV24-1 to TRBJ1-1; 12 nucleotides align to TRBD1. Germline V gene data show CDR1 as KGHDR and CDR2 as SFDVKD. Trimming removed 7 bases from V and 2 bases from J; junction bases left unmatched: 10. The length of the CDR3 is 17 residues.

The rearrangement uses TRBV7-3 and TRBJ2-5; D uncertain. CDR1 SGHTA and CDR2 FQGTGA come from the germline V gene. V lost 5 bases, J lost 2 bases, and 9 bases lay in between. The CDR3 is made up of 13 amino acids. Here the CDR3 reads CASSLSLQETQYF. CDR3 nucleotide sequence: TGTGCCAGCAGCCTCTCCTTGCAAGAGACCCAGTACTTC.

The chain links TRBV5-1 to TRBJ1-5; TRBD1 agrees at 8 bases. Germline CDR1 reads SGHRS; CDR2 reads YFSETQ. V lost 4 bases, J lost 5 bases, and 14 bases stayed unmatched. The CDR3 contains 17 residues. The CDR3 DNA reads as TGCGCCAGCAGCCCCGGGACAGGACCCATGGTGGATCAGCCCCAGCATTTT. Translated, it gives CASSPGTGPMVDQPQHF.